The 9 T cell receptor beta chains below were found in one sample sequenced in a study of control samples from healthy donors and cancer patients. The protocol was immunoSEQ multiplex PCR, while the TCRdb copy is restricted to in-frame clones and leaves out a portion. This table holds 130,000 or so clones, just under 95% found once. The sequencing sample was made of PBMCs. These receptors originate from a man in his 60s with colorectal cancer.

V and J are TRBV2 and TRBJ1-5; maybe TRBD1 (5 bases). V lost 6 bases, J lost 6 bases, and 18 bases lay in between. Germline CDR1 SNHLY, CDR2 FYNNEI. This CDR3 contains 15 residues. The CDR3, as DNA: TGTGCCAGCAGCCTCCAGGGTCTCAGAGGTCAGCCCCAGCATTTT. Encoded protein: CASSLQGLRGQPQHF.

The chain carries TRBV7-8 and TRBJ2-5, with 14 bases identical to TRBD2. The CDR3 is 16 residues long. Germline-derived CDR1 and CDR2 are SGHVS and FQNEAQ. The CDR3 loop is CATTGTSGGGMETQYF. The DNA for the CDR3 is TGTGCAACTACTGGGACTAGCGGGGGTGGGATGGAGACCCAGTACTTC.

This clone appeared once. This chain links TRBV7-9 with TRBJ1-5; D call uncertain. V lost 0 bases and J 4 bases, leaving 4 bases between the germline ends. The CDR3 is 13 amino acids. Germline CDR1 reads SEHNR; CDR2 reads FQNEAQ (reference sequence). CDR3 in amino acids: CASSLATNQPQHF. CDR3 sequence (DNA): TGTGCCAGCAGCTTAGCGACGAATCAGCCCCAGCATTTT. Complete variable domain (other parts from reference TRBV7-9 and TRBJ1-5): DTGVSQNPRHKITKRGQNVTFRCDPISEHNRLYWYRQTLGQGPEFLTYFQNEAQLEKSRLLSDRFSAERPKGSFSTLEIQRTEQGDSAMYLCASSLATNQPQHFGDGTRLSIL.

The rearrangement uses TRBV28 and TRBJ1-4; the D gene is possibly TRBD1 (6 bases). CDR3 length equals 15 residues. V was pared by 4 bases and J by 4 bases, with 13 bases between. CDR1 and CDR2 from the germline V gene are MDHEN and SYDVKM. This chain's CDR3 is CASSSSGGGNEKLFF. DNA for the CDR3: TGTGCCAGCAGTTCGTCGGGGGGCGGTAATGAAAAACTGTTTTTT.

V usage is TRBV10-3 and J usage is TRBJ2-5; the D gene is possibly TRBD1 (5 bases). The CDR3 extends over 13 amino acids. Between the trimmed V and J ends, which lost 5 bases and 1 base, there was a span of 8 bases. Per germline, CDR1 ENHRY and CDR2 SYGVKD. The CDR3 DNA is TGTGCCATCAGTCAGGGAACCCAAGAGACCCAGTACTTC. Its translation: CAISQGTQETQYF.

The rearrangement joins TRBV19 to TRBJ1-1; D remains unclear. Germline V lookup: CDR1 LNHDA, CDR2 SQIVND (reference sequence). This CDR3 comprises 13 residues. The germline V and J ends were trimmed by 6 bases and 2 bases, with 10 bases remaining between them. In DNA, the CDR3 is TGTGCCAGTAGGGAAGGTGGAAACACTGAAGCTTTCTTT. Protein: CASREGGNTEAFF.

The rearrangement links TRBV20-1 to TRBJ1-1, with D perhaps matching TRBD1 (6 bases). This CDR3 comprises 12 residues. CDR1 is DFQATT, CDR2 SNEGSKA, per germline (reference sequence). The V end was cut by 3 bases, the J end by 5 bases, with 10 bases between. Here the CDR3 DNA reads TGCAGTGCTAGTCCGAGGGGGACTGAAGCTTTCTTT. Its translation: CSASPRGTEAFF.

This chain uses TRBV3-1 (or the pseudogene TRBV3-2) with TRBJ1-3, with D hard to call. Germline CDR1 is LGHDT and CDR2 is YNNKEL (reference sequence). CDR3 length: 16 amino acids. Deletions cut 4 bases from V and 2 bases from J, with 15 bases between. Here the CDR3 DNA reads TGTGCCAGCAGCCGAGTGTTGGGCAGAGCTGGAAACACCATATATTTT. This sequence encodes CASSRVLGRAGNTIYF.

The chain links TRBV28 to TRBJ2-7; 9 bases align to TRBD1. V was pared by 6 bases and J by 4 bases, with 7 bases of the junction left unmatched. Germline V gene data show CDR1 as MDHEN and CDR2 as SYDVKM. This CDR3 is 14 amino acids long. The CDR3: CASRTGTGLYEQYF. The CDR3 DNA reads as TGTGCCAGCAGAACCGGGACAGGGCTGTACGAGCAGTACTTC.